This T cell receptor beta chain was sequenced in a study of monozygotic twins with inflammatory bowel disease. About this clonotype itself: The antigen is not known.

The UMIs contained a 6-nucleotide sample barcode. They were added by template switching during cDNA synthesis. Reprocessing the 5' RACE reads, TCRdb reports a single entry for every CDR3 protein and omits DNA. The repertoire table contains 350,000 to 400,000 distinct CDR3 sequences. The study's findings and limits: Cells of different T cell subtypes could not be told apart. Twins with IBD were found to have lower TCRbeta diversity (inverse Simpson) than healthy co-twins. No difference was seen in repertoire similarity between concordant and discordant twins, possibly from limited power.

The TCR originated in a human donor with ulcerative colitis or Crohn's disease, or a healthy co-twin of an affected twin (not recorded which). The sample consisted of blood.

This chain's CDR3 is CASSLTSGGAKPYEQYF. The J gene is TRBJ2-7, the V gene TRBV7-2; TCRdb designates TRBD2, a call that cannot be tested without DNA. Germline CDR1 reads SGHTA; CDR2 reads FQGNSA. This CDR3 has 17 amino acids. The full variable domain, rest sourced from reference TRBV7-2 and TRBJ2-7, is GAGVSQSPSNKVTEKGKDVELRCDPISGHTALYWYRQSLGQGLEFLIYFQGNSAPDKSGLPSDRFSAERTGGSVSTLTIQRTQQEDSAVYLCASSLTSGGAKPYEQYFGPGTRLTVT.